A single sample is the source of the 27 T cell receptor beta chains below, sequenced in a study of blood T cell repertoires in COVID-19. Using immunoSEQ multiplex PCR, the repertoire was profiled, and TCRdb retains in-frame clones only, with some absent. The data show about 210,000 clones, 89% seen once. What was sequenced was peripheral blood. These receptors originate from a woman in her thirties or forties with acute or convalescent COVID-19.

The chain carries TRBV7-9 and TRBJ2-7, with D possibly TRBD2 on 6 matching bases. The germline gives CDR1 SEHNR, CDR2 FQNEAQ (reference sequence). With 2 bases removed from V and 2 bases from J, the gap between germline ends came to 16 bases. The CDR3 sequence is 16 residues long. CDR3 nucleotide sequence: TGTGCCAGCAGCTTAAACAGCGGGTTCGGAACCTACGAGCAGTACGTC. As protein: CASSLNSGFGTYEQYV.

There are a few counts of this clone. The J gene is TRBJ1-1, the V gene TRBV10-1, with 11 positions matching TRBD1. CDR1 and CDR2 (germline): WNHNN, SYGVQD (reference sequence). There are 17 residues in the CDR3. J was trimmed by 3 bases and V by 5 bases; bases with no gene match: 11. In nucleotides, the CDR3 is TGCGCCAGCAGTTACGGGACAGGGGGTGGGACATACACTGAAGCTTTCTTT. This codes for CASSYGTGGGTYTEAFF.

The count of this clone is one. This chain uses TRBV5-4 with TRBJ2-3, with a possible D match to TRBD1 (6 bases). V lost 4 bases to trimming and J lost 4 bases, with 13 bases between them. The CDR3 runs to 14 residues. In germline, CDR1 is SGHNT, CDR2 YYREEE (reference sequence). The chain's CDR3 is CASSGGGRADTQYF. The CDR3 coding sequence is TGTGCCAGCAGCGGGGGCGGGCGCGCAGATACGCAGTATTTT. The variable domain in full, completed from reference TRBV5-4 and TRBJ2-3, reads ETGVTQSPTHLIKTRGQQVTLRCSSQSGHNTVSWYQQALGQGPQFIFQYYREEENGRGNFPPRFSGLQFPNYSSELNVNALELDDSALYLCASSGGGRADTQYFGPGTRLTVL.

A single count supports this clone. The chain carries TRBV9 and TRBJ2-2; D is uncertain. Trimming shortened V by 0 bases and J by 2 bases, and 5 bases separated the two germline ends. Germline assignment: CDR1 SGDLS and CDR2 YYNGEE. The CDR3 spans 14 residues. CDR3 residues: CASSVGPNTGELFF. CDR3 bases: TGTGCCAGCAGCGTAGGGCCTAACACCGGGGAGCTGTTTTTT.

V is TRBV6-5 and J is TRBJ2-3; D is uncertain. With 6 bases removed from V and 3 bases from J, the gap between germline ends came to 13 bases. The CDR3 runs to 14 residues. The V gene's germline CDR1 is MNHEY and CDR2 SVGAGI. Here the CDR3 reads CASSPTYATDTQYF. The CDR3 nucleotides are TGTGCCAGCAGCCCAACTTACGCGACAGATACGCAGTATTTT.

The V call is TRBV2, the J call TRBJ2-3; D is ambiguous. The CDR3 is 10 amino acids. V gave up 7 bases and J gave up 8 bases, with 7 bases separating them. The germline V gene encodes CDR1 SNHLY and CDR2 FYNNEI. The CDR3 nucleotides are TGTGCCAGCATGGTCGGTACGCAGTATTTT. Amino acids: CASMVGTQYF.

The chain is built from TRBV11-2 and TRBJ2-3; D is perhaps TRBD2 (7 bases). This CDR3 spans 16 amino acids. Trimming took 5 bases from V and 3 from J, leaving 18 bases between them. Germline V gene data show CDR1 as SGHAT and CDR2 as FQNNGV. The CDR3 nucleotides read TGTGCCAGCAGCCGGAGGGGGGGCCTCGTGACAGATACGCAGTATTTT. It encodes CASSRRGGLVTDTQYF. The variable domain in full, with the rest retrieved from reference TRBV11-2 and TRBJ2-3, is EAGVAQSPRYKIIEKRQSVAFWCNPISGHATLYWYQQILGQGPKLLIQFQNNGVVDDSQLPKDRFSAERLKGVDSTLKIQPAKLEDSAVYLCASSRRGGLVTDTQYFGPGTRLTVL.

This chain connects TRBV19 to TRBJ1-1, with TRBD1 identical over 10 bases. With 5 bases clipped from V and 1 base from J, the junction kept 1 base outside the gene matches. Germline CDR1 reads LNHDA; CDR2 reads SQIVND (reference sequence). This CDR3 has 14 amino acids. The CDR3 protein is CASSWTGGNTEAFF. CDR3 in DNA: TGTGCCAGTAGTTGGACAGGGGGGAACACTGAAGCTTTCTTT.

This clone was seen more than once but under ten times. The V call is TRBV21-1, the J call TRBJ1-1. TRBV21-1 is tagged as a pseudogene. This CDR3 is 15 amino acids long. As DNA, the CDR3 is TGTGCCAGCAGCGAAAGTTCCCTAAGTAGCACTGAAGCTTTCTTT. Translation: CASSESSLSSTEAFF.

The chain uses TRBV2 and TRBJ2-5, with 15 bases that match TRBD2. CDR3 length: 19 amino acids. CDR1 SNHLY and CDR2 FYNNEI come from the germline V gene. Trimming removed 11 bases from V and 4 bases from J; junction bases left unmatched: 20. CDR3 nucleotide sequence: TGTGCCGCCCAGTTCCCGGGACTAGCGGGGGGCGGGACCCCAGAGACCCAGTACTTC. It is translated as CAAQFPGLAGGGTPETQYF.

The chain combines TRBV11-2 with TRBJ2-5; 13 bases match TRBD2. The CDR3 length is 15 residues. J lost 9 bases, V lost 5 bases, and 9 bases had no gene match. The germline V gene encodes CDR1 SGHAT and CDR2 FQNNGV. The CDR3 sequence is CASSRRTSGGVAQYF. DNA for the CDR3: TGTGCCAGCAGCAGAAGGACTAGCGGGGGCGTGGCCCAGTACTTC. Using reference TRBV11-2 and TRBJ2-5 for the parts outside the CDR3, the full variable domain is EAGVAQSPRYKIIEKRQSVAFWCNPISGHATLYWYQQILGQGPKLLIQFQNNGVVDDSQLPKDRFSAERLKGVDSTLKIQPAKLEDSAVYLCASSRRTSGGVAQYFGPGTRLLVL.

V and J are TRBV11-2 and TRBJ1-2, with D uncertain. The CDR3 is made up of 16 amino acids. The V gene's germline CDR1 is SGHAT and CDR2 FQNNGV. With 1 base removed from V and 6 bases from J, the gap between germline ends came to 18 bases. This chain's CDR3 is CASSLAGGRWADGYTF. DNA for the CDR3: TGTGCCAGCAGCTTAGCCGGTGGCAGGTGGGCTGATGGCTACACCTTC.

J is TRBJ2-7 and V is TRBV11-3, with D unclear. V was trimmed by 5 bases and J by 5 bases, leaving 13 bases between them. This CDR3 has 13 amino acids. The germline V gene encodes CDR1 SGHNT and CDR2 YENEEA. The CDR3 region has the DNA TGTGCCAGCAGCACGGCACGGGTCCACGAGCAGTACGTC. This translates into CASSTARVHEQYV.

The chain employs TRBV9 and TRBJ2-3, with 9 bases lining up with TRBD2. The ends lost 0 bases at V and 0 bases at J; junction bases unmatched: 5. The CDR3 runs to 17 residues. Per the germline V gene, CDR1 is SGDLS and CDR2 is YYNGEE. The CDR3: CASSVDSGGASTDTQYF. CDR3 DNA: TGTGCCAGCAGCGTAGATAGCGGGGGCGCAAGCACAGATACGCAGTATTTT.

The CDR3 DNA follows: TGCGCCAGCAGCCTAGAGACAGGGGGCACTGAAGCTTTCTTT. Encoded protein: CASSLETGGTEAFF. V usage is TRBV4-1 and J usage is TRBJ1-1, with TRBD1 matching over 9 bases. V lost 4 bases and J lost 4; bases outside the gene matches: 4. The CDR3 spans 14 residues. CDR1 MGHRA and CDR2 YSYEKL come from the germline V gene.

This clone was seen a handful of times. The genes are TRBV19 and TRBJ2-3; 9 nucleotides match TRBD1. Germline trimming cut 7 bases from V and 7 bases from J; bases unmatched to any gene: 9. Germline CDR1 is LNHDA and CDR2 is SQIVND (reference sequence). There are 14 residues in the CDR3. CDR3 nucleotide sequence: TGTGCCAGTAACCCCGGGACAGGGCCGAATACGCAGTATTTT. Amino acids: CASNPGTGPNTQYF. The complete variable domain, with remaining parts taken from reference TRBV19 and TRBJ2-3, reads DGGITQSPKYLFRKEGQNVTLSCEQNLNHDAMYWYRQDPGQGLRLIYYSQIVNDFQKGDIAEGYSVSREKKESFPLTVTSAQKNPTAFYLCASNPGTGPNTQYFGPGTRLTVL.

This clone was seen a single time. This chain connects TRBV19 to TRBJ1-2; D unresolved. Germline V CDR1 and CDR2: LNHDA, SQIVND (reference sequence). The CDR3 length is 17 residues. V dropped 5 bases and J dropped 7 bases, with 26 bases sitting between them. In DNA form, the CDR3 reads TGTGCCAGTAGTTCTACCCGGCGGGGTAATTCTTTCTGTGGCTACACCTTC. It codes for CASSSTRRGNSFCGYTF.

The chain couples TRBV6-5 to TRBJ2-5; TRBD1 matches at 10 bases. Germline CDR1 MNHEY, CDR2 SVGAGI. J was trimmed by 11 bases and V by 4 bases; bases with no gene match: 13. The CDR3 sequence is 15 residues long. CDR3 in amino acids: CASSSAAGTGAIQYF. For the CDR3, the DNA is TGTGCCAGCAGTTCCGCCGCCGGGACAGGGGCGATTCAGTACTTC.

The V and J genes are TRBV18 and TRBJ2-2; 10 bases fit TRBD2. Germline CDR1 KGHSH, CDR2 LQKENI. Trimming took 5 bases from V and 4 from J; bases not matched to a gene: 4. This CDR3 region has 15 residues. CDR3 sequence reads: CASSKLAGATGELFF. CDR3 DNA sequence: TGTGCCAGCTCAAAGCTAGCGGGAGCCACCGGGGAGCTGTTTTTT. The variable domain in full, completed from reference TRBV18 and TRBJ2-2, reads NAGVMQNPRHLVRRRGQEARLRCSPMKGHSHVYWYRQLPEEGLKFMVYLQKENIIDESGMPKERFSAEFPKEGPSILRIQQVVRGDSAAYFCASSKLAGATGELFFGEGSRLTVL.

The chain carries TRBV6-5 and TRBJ1-1; D possibly corresponds to TRBD1 (6 bases). Trimming pared 0 bases from V and 4 bases from J, leaving 12 bases between. The germline V gene encodes CDR1 MNHEY and CDR2 SVGAGI. This CDR3 region has 15 residues. This CDR3 reads CASSYSANRATEAFF. CDR3 coding DNA: TGTGCCAGCAGTTACTCGGCGAACAGGGCCACTGAAGCTTTCTTT.

The V gene is TRBV6-1, the J gene TRBJ2-3, with 12 bases lining up with TRBD2. Germline V CDR1 and CDR2: MNHNS, SASEGT. After removal of 1 base from V and 1 base from J, the junction contained 3 bases not matched to a gene. The CDR3 is 17 residues long. The CDR3 sequence is CASSEGPSGGGTDTQYF. In DNA, the CDR3 is TGTGCCAGCAGTGAAGGTCCTAGCGGGGGGGGCACAGATACGCAGTATTTT.

The V gene is TRBV4-2, the J gene TRBJ1-1, with D maybe TRBD1 (5 bases). V shed 0 bases and J shed 6 bases, with 14 bases lying between them. Germline V gene sequence: CDR1 LGHNA, CDR2 YNFKEQ. CDR3 size: 15 residues. DNA for the CDR3: TGTGCCAGCAGCCAAGATATGCAGGGAGGCGCTGAAGCTTTCTTT. Translating it yields CASSQDMQGGAEAFF.

The gene calls are TRBV19 and TRBJ1-6, with TRBD1 matching over 10 bases. V shed 4 bases and J 10 bases; nucleotides not matched to a gene: 1. This CDR3 is built from 13 residues. Germline V CDR1 and CDR2: LNHDA, SQIVND (reference sequence). CDR3 loop: CASSTDRGSPLHF. The CDR3 DNA is TGTGCCAGTAGTACGGACAGGGGGTCACCCCTCCACTTT.

The chain couples TRBV5-1 to TRBJ2-3, with a possible D match to TRBD1 (5 bases). The germline V gene encodes CDR1 SGHRS and CDR2 YFSETQ. The V gene lost 2 bases and the J gene lost 4 bases, with 8 bases spanning the gap. The length of the CDR3 is 13 residues. CDR3 bases: TGCGCCAGCAGCTTTGACAGACCAGATACGCAGTATTTT. This translates into CASSFDRPDTQYF.

J is TRBJ1-1 and V is TRBV18; tentative D call: TRBD1 (6 bases). The CDR3 has 14 amino acids. The germline gives CDR1 KGHSH, CDR2 LQKENI. Between the trimmed V and J ends, which lost 5 bases and 2 bases, there was a span of 12 bases. The CDR3, as DNA: TGTGCCAGCTCAGCGGACAGAAAAAACACTGAAGCTTTCTTT. Translating gives CASSADRKNTEAFF.

The chain recombines TRBV12-5 with TRBJ1-1; 9 positions match TRBD1. The J segment lost 4 bases and the V segment lost 5 bases, leaving 5 bases of the junction unmatched. The CDR3 spans 14 residues. Germline V gives CDR1 LGHNT, CDR2 FRNRAP. The CDR3 bases are TGTGCTAGTGGTCCACAGGGGGCGATCACTGAAGCTTTCTTT. The encoded protein is CASGPQGAITEAFF.

This sequence joins TRBV4-2 and TRBJ1-1, with 7 bases fitting TRBD1. Unmatched junction bases numbered 9, after V lost 4 bases and J lost 4 bases. Per the germline V gene, CDR1 is LGHNA and CDR2 is YNFKEQ. The length of the CDR3 is 15 residues. The DNA for the CDR3 is TGTGCCAGCAGCCCGGGGGACAGCCGGGGCACTGAAGCTTTCTTT. As protein: CASSPGDSRGTEAFF.